This T cell receptor (beta chain) emerged from a study of CD8 T cells in Susac syndrome. Random hexamers served to reverse transcribe roughly 0.45 to 1 ug RNA. TCRdb analysed the immunoSEQ multiplex PCR reads with MiXCR anew, one entry per CDR3 protein. The sample holds about 130,000 distinct CDR3 sequences; about 94% are singletons and the top ten take over 0.1%. CDR3 length equals 15 residues. V was pared by 3 bases and J by 1 base, with 12 bases between. Per germline, CDR1 LNHNV and CDR2 YYDKDF (reference sequence). The sequence derives from a human donor with multiple sclerosis. The sequenced sample was CD4+ T cells from PBMCs. The V call is TRBV15, the J call TRBJ1-1; D is ambiguous. CDR3 sequence (DNA): TGTGCCACCAGCAGCAGCTGGGCGACGAACACTGAAGCTTTCTTT. Its protein is CATSSSWATNTEAFF. Drawing the rest from reference TRBV15 and TRBJ1-1, the complete variable domain is DAMVIQNPRYQVTQFGKPVTLSCSQTLNHNVMYWYQQKSSQAPKLLFHYYDKDFNNEADTPDNFQSRRPNTSFCFLDIRSPGLGDTAMYLCATSSSWATNTEAFFGQGTRLTVV.